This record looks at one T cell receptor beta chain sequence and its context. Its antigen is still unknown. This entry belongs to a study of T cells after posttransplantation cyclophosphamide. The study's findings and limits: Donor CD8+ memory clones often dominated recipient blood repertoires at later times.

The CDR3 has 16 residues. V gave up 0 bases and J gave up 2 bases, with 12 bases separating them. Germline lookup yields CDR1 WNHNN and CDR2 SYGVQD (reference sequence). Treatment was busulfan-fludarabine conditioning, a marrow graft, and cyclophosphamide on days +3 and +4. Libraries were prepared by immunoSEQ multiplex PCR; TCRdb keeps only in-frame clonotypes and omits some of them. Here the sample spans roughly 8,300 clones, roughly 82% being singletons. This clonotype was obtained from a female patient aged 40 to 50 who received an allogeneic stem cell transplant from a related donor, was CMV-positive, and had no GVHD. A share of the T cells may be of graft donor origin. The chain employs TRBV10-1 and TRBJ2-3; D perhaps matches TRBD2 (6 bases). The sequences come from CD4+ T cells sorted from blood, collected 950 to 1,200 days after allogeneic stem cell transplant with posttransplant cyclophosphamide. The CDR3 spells CASSESLRRDTDTQYF. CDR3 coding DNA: TGCGCCAGCAGTGAGTCACTCAGGAGGGACACAGATACGCAGTATTTT.